These 6 T cell receptor beta chains were all obtained from the same sample, sequenced in a study of naive and memory T cell subsets. The antigens of these receptors remain unknown. An equimolar mix of two oligonucleotides served as the beta constant-region primer for TRBC1 and TRBC2. Nested alpha and beta constant-region primers with the SP2 primer drove four PCR rounds on ligated cDNA. MiXCR, applied by TCRdb to the UMI-ligation and nested PCR reads, yields one record per CDR3 protein. The data contain more than 120,000 distinct CDR3 sequences, approximately 21% of them singletons. The study's findings and limits: Possibly reflecting memory cells re-expressing CD45RA, a few larger clonotypes occurred in naive repertoires, especially CD8.

The sequenced sample consisted of naive CD8+ T cells from blood. Receptors were obtained from a human donor in good health.

This clonotype turned up a few times. The gene calls are TRBV12-3 or TRBV12-4 and TRBJ2-3, with D unresolved. Trimming took off 8 bases at V and 3 bases at J, with 12 bases between the two ends. CDR3 length equals 13 residues. This CDR3 is CASSSDNTDTQYF. The CDR3 coding sequence is TGTGCCAGCTCTTCAGATAATACAGATACGCAGTATTTT.

V gene TRBV12-3 or TRBV12-4 combines with J gene TRBJ2-7; TRBD1 agrees at 7 bases. V dropped 6 bases and J dropped 0; count of bases not matched to a gene: 11. This CDR3 has 16 amino acids. CDR3: CASRETGSGGSYEQYF. In DNA, the CDR3 is TGTGCCAGCAGGGAGACAGGGTCCGGAGGCTCCTACGAGCAGTACTTC.

A few counts support this clonotype. CDR3 in DNA: TGTGCCAGCAGTTGGGTGGGAGGGCCCTCGGATGAGCAGTTCTTC. This gives the protein CASSWVGGPSDEQFF. The chain joins TRBV27 to TRBJ2-1; 7 nucleotides align to TRBD2. This CDR3 is built from 15 residues. The trim removed 4 bases at V and 8 bases at J, leaving 11 bases unmatched. Germline CDR1 is MNHEY and CDR2 is SMNVEV (reference sequence).

In this sample, this clonotype turned up a few times. The genes are TRBV27 and TRBJ2-1, with 16 bases identical to TRBD2. The CDR3 covers 14 residues. V lost 4 bases, J lost 14 bases, and 5 bases stayed unmatched. The germline V gene has CDR1 MNHEY and CDR2 SMNVEV (reference sequence). The CDR3 loop is CASSWGTSGRGEFF. The CDR3, as DNA: TGTGCCAGCAGTTGGGGGACTAGCGGGAGGGGAGAGTTCTTC.

This clonotype was recorded a few times. The junction shows a germline mismatch at one end, possibly a read error. The gene calls are TRBV7-7 and TRBJ1-5; D possibly corresponds to TRBD1 (5 bases). The CDR3 has 13 residues. Germline CDR1 SSHAT, CDR2 FNYEAQ (reference sequence). Here the CDR3 DNA reads TGTGCTAGCAGCCGTGGGGCAGGCGAGCCCCAGCATTTT. It specifies CASSRGAGEPQHF.

This clonotype came up a few times. This chain links TRBV6-1 with TRBJ2-1; maybe TRBD2 (6 bases). V was trimmed by 2 bases and J by 10 bases, leaving 9 bases between them. Germline loops: CDR1 MNHNS, CDR2 SASEGT. The CDR3 contains 12 residues. The CDR3 loop is CASSEWRAEQFF. CDR3 DNA sequence: TGTGCCAGCAGTGAATGGAGGGCGGAGCAGTTCTTC.